The 27 T cell receptor beta chains below were found in one sample sequenced in a study of blood T cell repertoires in COVID-19. Here immunoSEQ multiplex PCR was the method, and the copy in TCRdb shows in-frame clones only, minus some. The sample lists 200,000 or so clones, approximately 88% seen once, with about 3.5% in the top ten. The sequenced sample was PBMCs or T cells enriched from blood (not recorded which). The receptors come from a woman in her thirties who had been exposed to COVID-19.

The CDR3 nucleotides are TGCGCCAGCAGCCTTGGACTGGGAGAAAAACTGTTTTTT. Encoded protein: CASSLGLGEKLFF. This chain links TRBV4-1 with TRBJ1-4, with no clear D. This CDR3 has 13 residues. Germline V gives CDR1 MGHRA, CDR2 YSYEKL. Trimming removed 4 bases from V and 8 bases from J, with 11 bases in between.

This sequence joins TRBV2 and TRBJ1-4, with D unresolved. Deletions cut 6 bases from V and 2 bases from J, with 13 bases between. Germline-derived CDR1 and CDR2 are SNHLY and FYNNEI. This CDR3 spans 15 amino acids. DNA of the CDR3: TGTGCCAGCAGCGGGATTGGCACCACTAATGAAAAACTGTTTTTT. Translation: CASSGIGTTNEKLFF.

The J gene is TRBJ2-1, the V gene TRBV11-3; 14 bases line up with TRBD2. Per germline, CDR1 SGHNT and CDR2 YENEEA. Losses at the gene ends were 5 bases for V and 7 bases for J; bases not matched to a gene: 10. The CDR3 totals 17 residues. The CDR3 DNA reads as TGTGCCAGCAGCCCCACCGGACTAGCGGGAGGTCGTAATGAGCAGTTCTTC. Its translation is CASSPTGLAGGRNEQFF.

The CDR3 nucleotides read TGTGCCAGCAGCTTGGAAGGCGGAGCTAATGAAAAACTGTTTTTT. Amino acid sequence: CASSLEGGANEKLFF. The chain joins TRBV5-8 to TRBJ1-4; no clear D. V was shortened by 0 bases and J by 3 bases, with 9 bases between the two germline ends. Germline CDR1 SGHTS, CDR2 YDEGEE. There are 15 residues in the CDR3.

This clone has a single count. This chain links TRBV18 with TRBJ2-1, with TRBD2 matching over 7 bases. The junction had 11 bases not matched to a gene; V was cut back by 5 bases and J by 4 bases. This CDR3 contains 16 residues. The germline V gene encodes CDR1 KGHSH and CDR2 LQKENI. CDR3 sequence: CASSYSTSRQYNEQFF. The CDR3 DNA reads TGTGCCAGCTCATACTCGACTAGCCGGCAGTACAATGAGCAGTTCTTC.

In this sample, this clone turned up once. The gene calls are TRBV2 and TRBJ2-1, with TRBD2 as a possible D gene (6 bases). The CDR3 loop spans 13 amino acids. V was shortened by 5 bases and J by 9 bases, with 14 bases between the two germline ends. The germline V gene has CDR1 SNHLY and CDR2 FYNNEI. The DNA of the CDR3 is TGTGCCAGCAGTTTTCTACTAGCCGGTGAGCAGTTCTTC. Protein sequence: CASSFLLAGEQFF.

The chain employs TRBV4-1 and TRBJ1-4, with 9 bases lining up with TRBD1. V lost 1 base and J lost 7; bases outside the gene matches: 7. The germline CDR1 and CDR2 sequences are MGHRA and YSYEKL. This CDR3 has 16 residues. The CDR3 protein is CASSQGTGTGREKLFF. As DNA, the CDR3 is TGCGCCAGCAGCCAAGGAACCGGGACAGGGCGTGAAAAACTGTTTTTT.

The chain links TRBV5-4 to TRBJ2-7; TRBD1 matches 8 bases. With 3 bases clipped from V and 5 bases from J, the junction kept 1 base outside the gene matches. The CDR3 length is 12 residues. Germline values: CDR1 SGHNT, CDR2 YYREEE (reference sequence). DNA for the CDR3: TGTGCCAGCAGCTCGGACAGGGACGAGCAGTACTTC. Its translation is CASSSDRDEQYF.

This clone has at least ten counts. The genes are TRBV5-7 and TRBJ2-3, with unresolved D. TRBV5-7 is given ORF status, its function remaining uncertain. V was clipped by 2 bases and J by 6 bases, with 4 bases between them. This CDR3 comprises 11 residues. As DNA, the CDR3 is TGTGCCAGCAGCTTAGCGGATACGCAGTATTTT. It encodes CASSLADTQYF.

The gene calls are TRBV7-9 and TRBJ1-2; 8 bases map to TRBD1. V shed 5 bases, J shed 8 bases, and the junction held 7 bases outside the gene matches. The germline V gene encodes CDR1 SEHNR and CDR2 FQNEAQ (reference sequence). The CDR3 has 13 amino acids. The CDR3: CASSRGQAEGYTF. Here the CDR3 DNA reads TGTGCCAGCAGCCGGGGACAGGCGGAAGGCTACACCTTC. Based on the CDR3 plus reference TRBV7-9 and TRBJ1-2, the full variable domain is DTGVSQNPRHKITKRGQNVTFRCDPISEHNRLYWYRQTLGQGPEFLTYFQNEAQLEKSRLLSDRFSAERPKGSFSTLEIQRTEQGDSAMYLCASSRGQAEGYTFGSGTRLTVV.

The rearrangement joins TRBV30 to TRBJ1-2; D ambiguous. Trimming stripped 7 bases from V and 8 bases from J, with 20 bases between. Looked up from germline, CDR1 is GTSNPN and CDR2 is SVGIG (reference sequence). The CDR3 is 13 residues long. DNA for the CDR3: TGTGCCTCCCGGGGTGACCCAAGGAGAGGCTACACCTTC. This gives the protein CASRGDPRRGYTF. Drawing the rest from reference TRBV30 and TRBJ1-2, the complete variable domain is SQTIHQWPATLVQPVGSPLSLECTVEGTSNPNLYWYRQAAGRGLQLLFYSVGIGQISSEVPQNLSASRPQDRQFILSSKKLLLSDSGFYLCASRGDPRRGYTFGSGTRLTVV.

The gene calls are TRBV9 and TRBJ2-1; D not certain. Germline V gene lookup returns CDR1 SGDLS and CDR2 YYNGEE. V lost 2 bases and J 5 bases, leaving 8 bases between the germline ends. The CDR3 is 13 amino acids. The CDR3 sequence is CASSVKPDNEQFF. CDR3 sequence (DNA): TGTGCCAGCAGCGTTAAACCGGACAATGAGCAGTTCTTC.

The chain recombines TRBV29-1 with TRBJ1-5, with D perhaps TRBD1 (6 bases). This CDR3 spans 13 amino acids. Trimming took off 4 bases at V and 5 bases at J, with 12 bases between the two ends. Germline assignment: CDR1 SQVTM and CDR2 ANQGSEA. CDR3 nucleotide sequence: TGCAGCGTTGCCAGGGGACGGTATCAGCCCCAGCATTTT. Translating it yields CSVARGRYQPQHF.

The rearrangement joins TRBV9 to TRBJ1-1; D may be TRBD1 (5 bases). Trimming took 3 bases from V and 7 from J, leaving 10 bases between them. This CDR3 comprises 12 residues. Germline V lookup: CDR1 SGDLS, CDR2 YYNGEE. CDR3 sequence reads: CASSEGRGEAFF. The CDR3 DNA sequence: TGTGCCAGCAGCGAGGGGAGGGGTGAAGCTTTCTTT.

The rearrangement uses TRBV19 and TRBJ2-7; 9 nucleotides line up with TRBD1. The CDR3 spans 14 residues. The junction had 3 bases not matched to a gene; V was cut back by 4 bases and J by 2 bases. The V gene's germline CDR1 is LNHDA and CDR2 SQIVND (reference sequence). This CDR3 reads CASSTGTGTYEQYF. In DNA, the CDR3 is TGTGCCAGTAGTACCGGGACAGGGACCTACGAGCAGTACTTC.

This rearrangement joins TRBV10-3 to TRBJ1-3, with TRBD1 identical over 8 bases. Germline V gene lookup returns CDR1 ENHRY and CDR2 SYGVKD. V gave up 8 bases and J gave up 2 bases; unmatched junction bases: 5. The CDR3 contains 14 residues. CDR3 loop: CAIAPDRAGNTIYF. The CDR3 region has the DNA TGTGCCATCGCCCCGGACAGGGCTGGAAACACCATATATTTT.

The V gene is TRBV2, the J gene TRBJ2-1, with D perhaps TRBD2 (5 bases). Germline CDR1 and CDR2: SNHLY and FYNNEI. The ends were cut back, 2 bases at V and 4 bases at J, with 12 bases in the middle. The length of the CDR3 is 15 residues. CDR3 sequence: CASSETRGAYNEQFF. The CDR3 nucleotides read TGTGCCAGCAGTGAAACCCGGGGAGCGTACAATGAGCAGTTCTTC.

The chain is built from TRBV6-4 and TRBJ1-2; D is unresolved. Trimming removed 8 bases from V and 7 bases from J, with 11 bases in between. The CDR3 has 11 residues. CDR1 is MRHNA and CDR2 is SNTAGT in the germline V gene. The CDR3 loop is CASWGGGGYTF. The CDR3 DNA reads TGTGCCAGCTGGGGAGGAGGTGGCTACACCTTC.

This rearrangement joins TRBV3-1 (or the pseudogene TRBV3-2) to TRBJ2-4, with 8 nucleotides matching TRBD1. CDR3 size: 17 residues. Germline trimming cut 4 bases from V and 6 bases from J; bases unmatched to any gene: 14. Per germline, CDR1 LGHDT and CDR2 YNNKEL (reference sequence). Here the CDR3 reads CASSRRVRGRVGNIQYF. The CDR3 DNA follows: TGTGCCAGCAGCCGCCGGGTCAGGGGGCGCGTCGGAAACATTCAGTACTTC.

The rearrangement uses TRBV27 and TRBJ2-7; D call uncertain. CDR1 MNHEY and CDR2 SMNVEV come from the germline V gene (reference sequence). V dropped 3 bases and J dropped 0 bases, with 6 bases sitting between them. The CDR3 loop spans 13 amino acids. The CDR3 bases are TGTGCCAGCAGTTTTACAGACTCCTACGAGCAGTACTTC. Translation: CASSFTDSYEQYF.

The rearrangement links TRBV7-9 to TRBJ2-1; no definite D call. Trimming took 4 bases from V and 5 from J, leaving 9 bases between them. The germline CDR1 and CDR2 sequences are SEHNR and FQNEAQ (reference sequence). The CDR3 runs to 13 residues. The CDR3 DNA reads as TGTGCCAGCAGCTCCGACTCAAACAATGAGCAGTTCTTC. Translating gives CASSSDSNNEQFF. The full variable domain, with the rest looked up from reference TRBV7-9 and TRBJ2-1, is DTGVSQNPRHKITKRGQNVTFRCDPISEHNRLYWYRQTLGQGPEFLTYFQNEAQLEKSRLLSDRFSAERPKGSFSTLEIQRTEQGDSAMYLCASSSDSNNEQFFGPGTRLTVL.

The rearrangement links TRBV5-5 to TRBJ1-1, with 10 bases matching TRBD1. The CDR3 runs 14 residues. V trimming: 4 bases; J trimming: 5 bases; junction bases outside the gene matches: 5. Per the germline V gene, CDR1 is SGHKS and CDR2 is YYEKEE (reference sequence). The DNA of the CDR3 is TGTGCCAGCAGCCGACAGGGGGCCGGGACTGAAGCTTTCTTT. As protein: CASSRQGAGTEAFF.

The table lists this clone with a count of one. The rearrangement joins TRBV18 to TRBJ2-7, with 7 bases aligning to TRBD2. Per germline, CDR1 KGHSH and CDR2 LQKENI. The CDR3 extends over 14 amino acids. V trimming: 3 bases; J trimming: 1 base; junction bases outside the gene matches: 3. The CDR3 region has the DNA TGTGCCAGCTCACCCGCGGGAGAGTCCTACGAGCAGTACTTC. Translation: CASSPAGESYEQYF.

The chain has TRBV3-1 (or the pseudogene TRBV3-2) and TRBJ1-6; D call uncertain. Looked up from germline, CDR1 is LGHDT and CDR2 is YNNKEL (reference sequence). Trimming took 1 base from V and 0 from J, leaving 7 bases between them. The CDR3 is made up of 16 amino acids. The chain's CDR3 is CASSQGWSSYNSPLHF. DNA of the CDR3: TGTGCCAGCAGCCAAGGCTGGAGCTCCTATAATTCACCCCTCCACTTT.

V gene TRBV3-1 (or the pseudogene TRBV3-2) combines with J gene TRBJ2-5, with a tentative D call TRBD2 (6 bases). V was trimmed by 1 base and J by 5 bases, leaving 23 bases between them. CDR1 is LGHDT and CDR2 is YNNKEL in the germline V gene (reference sequence). The CDR3 totals 18 residues. The CDR3 DNA sequence: TGTGCCAGCAGCCAAGGATTGAGGACTAACCCGGGGGAGGAGACCCAGTACTTC. Translation gives CASSQGLRTNPGEETQYF.

The gene calls are TRBV6-5 and TRBJ2-5; D possibly corresponds to TRBD1 (5 bases). Germline values: CDR1 MNHEY, CDR2 SVGAGI. The CDR3 is made up of 14 amino acids. V lost 10 bases, J lost 0 bases, and 15 bases lay in between. The CDR3 region has the DNA TGTGCCACCCACTCCGACAGAGACCAAGAGACCCAGTACTTC. It encodes CATHSDRDQETQYF.

The chain carries TRBV29-1 and TRBJ2-1; 10 bases agree with TRBD2. Germline loops: CDR1 SQVTM, CDR2 ANQGSEA. The CDR3 is 15 amino acids. V lost 4 bases to trimming and J lost 1 base; unmatched junction nucleotides: 4. CDR3 in amino acids: CSVGSAGGSYNEQFF. CDR3 sequence (DNA): TGCAGCGTTGGGTCAGCGGGAGGGTCCTACAATGAGCAGTTCTTC.